A selection of T cell receptor beta chains follows, all from one sample in a study of blood T cell repertoires in COVID-19. The data were produced by immunoSEQ multiplex PCR, yet TCRdb's version contains in-frame clones alone and is incomplete. The sample lists approximately 35,000 clones, roughly 84% occurring once. Input material: peripheral blood. The receptors were gathered from a human donor in a cohort sampled during active COVID-19. The CDR3 runs from the conserved cysteine through the conserved F or W. Fields, in order: D gene, clone size, J gene, V gene, CDR3 DNA, CDR3 protein. D genes are given only for firm matches. Where a row states a size, it is once, few, many or the class of an expanded clone; other rows omit it.

TRBD1 | - | TRBJ2-1 | TRBV30 | TGTGCCTGGGGCTCAGGGGGCTCTTACAATGAGCAGTTCTTC | CAWGSGGSYNEQFF
- | - | TRBJ2-7 | TRBV5-1 | TGCGCCAGCAGCTTAACCTCCCCGGGGAACGAGCAGTACTTC | CASSLTSPGNEQYF
- | - | TRBJ2-7 | TRBV10-3 | TGTGCCATCAGTCGCGACAGCAACGAGCAGTACTTC | CAISRDSNEQYF
TRBD2 | few | TRBJ2-3 | TRBV19 | TGTGCCAGTAGGGTAGGACGGGGGGGCGCAGATACGCAGTATTTT | CASRVGRGGADTQYF
TRBD1 | few | TRBJ2-1 | TRBV5-1 | TGCGCCAGCAGCTCCGGGACAGGGGTAATCAATGAGCAGTTCTTC | CASSSGTGVINEQFF
- | - | TRBJ2-7 | TRBV28 | TGTGCCAGCAGAGGAGGGGGGGGCCACGAGCAGTACTTC | CASRGGGGHEQYF
- | - | TRBJ1-5 | TRBV19 | TGTGCCACCGGCGGAGGAGTAGATAGCAATCAGCCCCAGCATTTT | CATGGGVDSNQPQHF
TRBD2 | - | TRBJ2-2 | TRBV3-1/TRBV3-2 | TGTGCCAGCGGGAGGGCTCGAAACGGGGAGCTGTTTTTT | CASGRARNGELFF
- | - | TRBJ2-7 | TRBV6-5 | TGTGCCAGCGGAGGGCAGGGAGTGAACGAGCAGTACTTC | CASGGQGVNEQYF
- | - | TRBJ2-7 | TRBV7-9 | TGTGCCAGCAGCTTGGGGAGAACCTCCTACGAGCAGTACTTC | CASSLGRTSYEQYF
- | - | TRBJ2-3 | TRBV5-4 | TGTGCCAGCAGCTTGGGTAGATTACTGGGCGATACGCAGTATTTT | CASSLGRLLGDTQYF
- | - | TRBJ1-3 | TRBV4-3 | TGCGCCAGCAGCCAAGATACCGCGAGGAGAAACACCATATATTTT | CASSQDTARRNTIYF
TRBD2 | - | TRBJ2-2 | TRBV2 | TGTGCCAGCTCATCGGGACTAGCGGGCCCTAACACCGGGGAGCTGTTTTTT | CASSSGLAGPNTGELFF
- | - | TRBJ1-3 | TRBV12-5 | TGTGCTAGTGGTTTAGGGGTACAGCTTGGAAACACCATATATTTT | CASGLGVQLGNTIYF
- | - | TRBJ1-1 | TRBV19 | TGTGCCAGTAGGTCGACAGGATACACTGAAGCTTTCTTT | CASRSTGYTEAFF
- | - | TRBJ1-3 | TRBV30 | TGTGCCTGGAGTCGTACAGGGTCCTCTGGAAACACCATATATTTT | CAWSRTGSSGNTIYF
TRBD2 | - | TRBJ2-5 | TRBV19 | TGTGCCAGTAGTTCCGGGACTAGCTCCATAAAGCGGGAGACCCAGTACTTC | CASSSGTSSIKRETQYF
TRBD1 | once | TRBJ1-6 | TRBV5-1 | TGCGCCAGCAGCTCGCAACCGGGACAGACCTCCTATAATTCACCCCTCCACTTT | CASSSQPGQTSYNSPLHF
TRBD2 | - | TRBJ2-7 | TRBV7-3 | TGTGCCAGCAGCTCGACTAGCGGGGCGGGGGAGCAGTACTTC | CASSSTSGAGEQYF
TRBD2 | - | TRBJ2-5 | TRBV4-1 | TGCGCCAGCAGCCTAGATAGCGGGTATCGCCAAGAGACCCAGTACTTC | CASSLDSGYRQETQYF
TRBD2 | - | TRBJ2-2 | TRBV25-1 | TGTGCCAGCAGTACCGCGGGGGGACCGAACACCGGGGAGCTGTTTTTT | CASSTAGGPNTGELFF
TRBD1 | - | TRBJ2-7 | TRBV9 | TGTGCCAGCAGCGTAGCTCCCGACAGGGGTAAGCAGTACTTC | CASSVAPDRGKQYF
- | - | TRBJ2-5 | TRBV2 | TGTGCCACCGCGTTTAGGGAGGACCCAGGGGAGACCCAGTACTTC | CATAFREDPGETQYF
- | - | TRBJ2-7 | TRBV21-1 | TGTGCCAGCAGCGGAGTCCCATCCATCGACTTTCCCTACGAGCAGTACTTC | CASSGVPSIDFPYEQYF
TRBD2 | - | TRBJ2-1 | TRBV4-3 | TGCGCCAGCAGTGGGACTAATCTCTACAATGAGCAGTTCTTC | CASSGTNLYNEQFF
- | - | TRBJ1-4 | TRBV28 | TGTGCCATCCAGCGGGGGGTACTCGAAAAACTGTTTTTT | CAIQRGVLEKLFF
TRBD1 | few | TRBJ2-7 | TRBV2 | TGTGCCAGCACCCCCGGGACAGAGATCTACGAGCAGTACTTC | CASTPGTEIYEQYF
- | - | TRBJ2-7 | TRBV18 | TGTGCCAGCTCACCACCACCGGGGGTAGAGCAGTACTTC | CASSPPPGVEQYF
TRBD2 | - | TRBJ2-5 | TRBV15 | TGTGCCACCAGCGCACTAGCGAGGGAAGAGACCCAGTACTTC | CATSALAREETQYF
TRBD2 | - | TRBJ2-3 | TRBV12-3/TRBV12-4 | TGTGCCAGCAGGTCGGGGGGGCCAGATACGCAGTATTTT | CASRSGGPDTQYF
- | - | TRBJ2-7 | TRBV27 | TGTGCCAGCAGTTCCGGGGTCGAGCAGTACTTC | CASSSGVEQYF
TRBD2 | - | TRBJ2-7 | TRBV9 | TGTGCCAGCAGCCCCTTGGCTAGCGGGGGGTCCCAGACCTACGAGCAGTACTTC | CASSPLASGGSQTYEQYF
- | - | TRBJ2-3 | TRBV7-9 | TGTGCCAGCAGCTCGATGAGCGGAGCTGACGATACGCAGTATTTT | CASSSMSGADDTQYF
TRBD2 | once | TRBJ2-3 | TRBV29-1 | TGCAGCGTCTCTCGCCCAGCGGGGGGCCTCTCTGGCGCAGATACGCAGTATTTT | CSVSRPAGGLSGADTQYF
- | - | TRBJ1-5 | TRBV19 | TGTGCCAGTAGCCTAATCACCAATCAGCCCCAGCATTTT | CASSLITNQPQHF
TRBD2 | - | TRBJ2-3 | TRBV4-3 | TGCGCCAGCAGCCATCACAGACTAGCGGAAAGCACAGATACGCAGTATTTT | CASSHHRLAESTDTQYF
- | - | TRBJ1-3 | TRBV6-5 | TGTGCCAGTCGTTCTTCTGGAAACACCATATATTTT | CASRSSGNTIYF
TRBD1 | - | TRBJ1-4 | TRBV4-3 | TGCGCCAGCAGCCAAGGGACAGGCCGTGAAAAACTGTTTTTT | CASSQGTGREKLFF
TRBD1 | - | TRBJ2-5 | TRBV19 | TGTGCCAGTAGTACGCCAGCGGGGACAGGGGACTCCGAGACCCAGTACTTC | CASSTPAGTGDSETQYF
- | - | TRBJ2-3 | TRBV28 | TGTGCCAGCAGTTCCGAAGGGGCGGTAGATACGCAGTATTTT | CASSSEGAVDTQYF
TRBD2 | - | TRBJ2-3 | TRBV28 | TGTGCCAGCAGGGGGAGCGGGGGACGGGATACGCAGTATTTT | CASRGSGGRDTQYF
- | - | TRBJ2-1 | TRBV6-2/TRBV6-3 | TGTGCCAGCAGTTACTTGGGGACTCTAACCAACAATGAGCAGTTCTTC | CASSYLGTLTNNEQFF
- | few | TRBJ2-3 | TRBV5-1 | TGCGCCAGCAGCTTGGGGGGGCCAGATACGCAGTATTTT | CASSLGGPDTQYF
TRBD2 | - | TRBJ2-7 | TRBV7-2 | TGTGCCAGCAGCCCCCGCGGTAGCGGGGGGGACGAGCAGTACTTC | CASSPRGSGGDEQYF
TRBD1 | few | TRBJ1-5 | TRBV19 | TGTGCCAGTAGTGACGGACAGGGGCGCAATCAGCCCCAGCATTTT | CASSDGQGRNQPQHF
- | - | TRBJ2-5 | TRBV9 | TGTGCCAGCAGCGCTTATCTAGGCCAAGAGACCCAGTACTTC | CASSAYLGQETQYF
TRBD1 | - | TRBJ2-7 | TRBV7-9 | TGTGCCAGCAGTCCTGACAGGGCCTCCGGCGAGCAGTACTTC | CASSPDRASGEQYF
- | - | TRBJ2-4 | TRBV7-2 | TGTGCCAGCAGCTTAGATAACGAGGTAGCCAAAAACATTCAGTACTTC | CASSLDNEVAKNIQYF
TRBD2 | - | TRBJ2-7 | TRBV7-2 | TGTGCCAGCAGCGCTAGCGGAGCGGGGTACGAGCAGTACTTC | CASSASGAGYEQYF
TRBD2 | - | TRBJ2-5 | TRBV7-2 | TGTGCCAGCAGCAGCACTAGCGGGGGACCTCTGTGGGAGACCCAGTACTTC | CASSSTSGGPLWETQYF
TRBD2 | - | TRBJ2-1 | TRBV9 | TGTGCCAGCAGCGTCGGGCGGGGGTTACCCAATGAGCAGTTCTTC | CASSVGRGLPNEQFF
- | - | TRBJ1-4 | TRBV2 | TGTGCCAGCAGTGAAATGGGGGGACGGAATGAAAAACTGTTTTTT | CASSEMGGRNEKLFF
- | - | TRBJ2-1 | TRBV9 | TGTGCCAGCAGCGTAGGCAGGGGTTTACGGAGTGAGCAGTTCTTC | CASSVGRGLRSEQFF
TRBD1 | - | TRBJ2-7 | TRBV7-9 | TGTGCCAGCAGCTTCACAGGGGGCCCTTTGTTAGACGAGCAGTACTTC | CASSFTGGPLLDEQYF
- | once | TRBJ2-3 | TRBV7-9 | TGTGCCAGCAGCTTGGGCAGGGTGAAATCAGATACGCAGTATTTT | CASSLGRVKSDTQYF